The clone carrying this T cell receptor beta chain was seen once. What it recognizes is unknown. Clones were read by immunoSEQ multiplex PCR, and TCRdb kept only the in-frame ones, dropping some. The table records 85,000 to 130,000 clones, 85% to 95% of them present only once. The data originate from a study of siplizumab effects on memory and regulatory T cells. Study-level findings and limits: Sequences that were alloreactive and traceable to unstimulated CD4+ memory cells were significantly reduced by siplizumab. The study did not confirm that proliferating Tregs from siplizumab cultures were suppressive. Siplizumab conditions gave an average of around 65% Treg-derived mappable alloreactive CD4+ clones, versus about 25% for controls. A naive or memory phenotype could not be assigned to roughly 80-95% of the proliferating CD4+ or CD8+ clones.

The material sequenced was Tregs sorted from blood. The TCR was taken from a human donor in good health.

For the CDR3, the DNA is TGTGCCAGCAGCCGAGCGGGAGGGAGGAAGGATGAGCAGTTCTTC. This translates into CASSRAGGRKDEQFF. V usage is TRBV7-9 and J usage is TRBJ2-1; 10 bases match TRBD2. This CDR3 region has 15 residues. V shed 5 bases and J 8 bases; nucleotides not matched to a gene: 9. Germline V gives CDR1 SEHNR, CDR2 FQNEAQ (reference sequence).